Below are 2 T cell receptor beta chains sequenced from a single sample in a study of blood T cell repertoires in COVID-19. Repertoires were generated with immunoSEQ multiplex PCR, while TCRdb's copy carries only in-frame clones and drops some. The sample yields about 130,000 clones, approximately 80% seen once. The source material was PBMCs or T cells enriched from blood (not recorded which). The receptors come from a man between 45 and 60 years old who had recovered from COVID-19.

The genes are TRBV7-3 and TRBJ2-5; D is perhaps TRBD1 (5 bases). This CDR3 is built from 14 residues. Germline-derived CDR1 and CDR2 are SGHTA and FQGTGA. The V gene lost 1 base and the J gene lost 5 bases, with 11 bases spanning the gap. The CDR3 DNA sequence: TGTGCCAGCAGCTTAAAACCTGGGGCGGAGACCCAGTACTTC. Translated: CASSLKPGAETQYF.

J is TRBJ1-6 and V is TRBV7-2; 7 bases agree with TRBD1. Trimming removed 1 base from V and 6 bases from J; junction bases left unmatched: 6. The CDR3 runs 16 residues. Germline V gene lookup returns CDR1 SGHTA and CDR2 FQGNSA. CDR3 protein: CASSLEGGVGNSPLHF. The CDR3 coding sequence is TGTGCCAGCAGCTTAGAAGGGGGCGTCGGTAATTCACCCCTCCACTTT.